This T cell receptor (beta chain) was found in a study of metastatic and nonmetastatic thyroid tumors. Study in general: It was across blood and tumor or nodule tissue from malignant and benign thyroid patients that repertoires were compared.

Study processing details: For papillary thyroid cancer, a distant-metastasis classifier was constructed from CDR3 differences observed across clinicopathological groups. From the PCR reads, TCRdb re-called clones with MiXCR. It is TCRdb's table, rather than the study itself, that gives the V and J calls and clone size. Of under 95,000 clones listed, roughly 8.6% were seen once; the top ten hold around 8.5%. All patients were untreated before thyroid surgery. Study-level findings and limits: It was reportedly found that TCR beta diversity was significantly higher in malignant thyroid tumors than in benign nodules, a difference seen in both blood and tumor samples.

CDR1 MNHNS and CDR2 SASEGT come from the germline V gene. This CDR3 contains 15 residues. Trimming removed 2 bases from V and 4 bases from J; junction bases left unmatched: 0. This clone was picked up many times. What it recognizes is unknown. This sample also contains other DNA sequences that code for the same CDR3. Sequenced: blood. J is TRBJ2-3 and V is TRBV6-1; 13 positions match TRBD2. This receptor was taken from a female donor with papillary thyroid cancer or a benign thyroid nodule (not recorded which). Some clones in this sample may be carry-over from other donors' samples. CDR3 sequence reads: CASSETSGGADTQYF. The DNA for the CDR3 is TGTGCCAGCAGTGAAACTAGCGGGGGGGCAGATACGCAGTATTTT.